This record concerns one T cell receptor (beta chain) sequence. This specimen comes from a study of blood T cell repertoires in COVID-19. Study overall: Sources were T cells, B-cell-depleted T cells, or PBMCs; the material itself was cDNA or gDNA.

Authors' methods: For nucleated cells, counts were estimated from reference gene primer amplification. Sequencing used immunoSEQ multiplex PCR; TCRdb keeps in-frame clones, though not all of them. V and J calls and clone size follow that table, whereas D and trimming were derived from the DNA. This table holds over 150,000 clones, about 86% found once. The Seattle patients, enrolled during active infection, were followed longitudinally. The J segment lost 8 bases and the V segment lost 0 bases, leaving 7 bases of the junction unmatched. CDR1 is LGHDT and CDR2 is YNNKEL in the germline V gene (reference sequence). This CDR3 is 16 amino acids long.

V is TRBV3-1 (or the pseudogene TRBV3-2) and J is TRBJ2-1, with 10 nucleotides matching TRBD2. The sequence was collected from a woman in her seventies with COVID-19, enrolled during active disease. Sequencing was done on a sample of peripheral blood. CDR3 loop: CASSQERLAGEDEQFF. The CDR3 DNA sequence: TGTGCCAGCAGCCAAGAACGGCTAGCGGGAGAGGATGAGCAGTTCTTC.